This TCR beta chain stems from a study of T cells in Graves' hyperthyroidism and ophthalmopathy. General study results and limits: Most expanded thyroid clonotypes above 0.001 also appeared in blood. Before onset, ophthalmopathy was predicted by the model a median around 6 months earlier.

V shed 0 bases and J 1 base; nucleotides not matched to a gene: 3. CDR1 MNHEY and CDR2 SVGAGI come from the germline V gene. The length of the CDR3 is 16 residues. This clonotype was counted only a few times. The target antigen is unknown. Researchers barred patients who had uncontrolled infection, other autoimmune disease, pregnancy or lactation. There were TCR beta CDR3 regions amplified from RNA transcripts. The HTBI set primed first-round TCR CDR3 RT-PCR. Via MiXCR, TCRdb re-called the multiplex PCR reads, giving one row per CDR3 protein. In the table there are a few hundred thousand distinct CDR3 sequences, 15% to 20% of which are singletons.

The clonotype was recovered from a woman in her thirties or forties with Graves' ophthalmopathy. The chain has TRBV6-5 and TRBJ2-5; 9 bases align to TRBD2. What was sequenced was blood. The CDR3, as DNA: TGTGCCAGCAGTTACTCCGCTAGCGGGATCCAAGAGACCCAGTACTTC. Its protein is CASSYSASGIQETQYF.